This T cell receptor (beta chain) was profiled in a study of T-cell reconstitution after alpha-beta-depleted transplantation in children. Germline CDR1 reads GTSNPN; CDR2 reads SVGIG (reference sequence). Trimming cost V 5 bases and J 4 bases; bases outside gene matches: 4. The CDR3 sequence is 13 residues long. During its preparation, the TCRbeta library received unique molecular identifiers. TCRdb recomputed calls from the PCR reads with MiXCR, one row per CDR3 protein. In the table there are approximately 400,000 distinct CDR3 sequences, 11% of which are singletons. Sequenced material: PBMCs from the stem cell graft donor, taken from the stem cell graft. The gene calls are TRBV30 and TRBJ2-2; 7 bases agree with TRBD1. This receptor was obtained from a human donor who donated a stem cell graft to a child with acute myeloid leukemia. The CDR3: CAWSTGVTGELFF. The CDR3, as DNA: TGTGCCTGGTCTACAGGGGTCACCGGGGAGCTGTTTTTT.